The clone carrying this T cell receptor beta chain was counted at least ten times. The antigen is not known. Together with a sample-barcoded 5' primer, a J-beta primer mix was included in a second PCR lasting about 7 to 11 cycles. TCRdb analysed the 5' RACE reads with MiXCR anew, one entry per CDR3 protein. The sample carries hundreds of thousands of distinct CDR3 sequences, more than 25% recorded once. The V gene's germline CDR1 is MNHNS and CDR2 SASEGT. V dropped 4 bases and J dropped 4; count of bases not matched to a gene: 0. The CDR3 has 13 residues. The sample originates from a study of blood T cells in healthy people across ages. Broader study findings: Naive T cell percentage by flow cytometry tracked strongly with beta diversity. Since the PBMCs were unsorted, naive and antigen-experienced cells could not be conclusively compared.

Isolation yielded PBMCs, at least 7 million per sample, in every case. Input material: blood. The chain links TRBV6-1 to TRBJ2-4; 8 nucleotides match TRBD1. The clonotype comes from a woman older than 75 in good health. CDR3: CASSGTGKNIQYF. The CDR3 DNA follows: TGTGCCAGCAGTGGGACAGGGAAAAACATTCAGTACTTC.